The rows below give T cell receptor beta chains drawn from one sample of a study of shared clonotypes between healthy human individuals. Repertoires were generated with immunoSEQ multiplex PCR, while TCRdb's copy carries only in-frame clones and drops some. The data show some 600,000 clones, approximately 96% seen once. Source material: naive CD8+ T cells sorted from blood. The receptors derive from a woman between 25 and 40 years old in good health. The CDR3 runs from the conserved cysteine through the conserved F or W. Each record gives: J gene, V gene, clone size, D gene, CDR3 DNA, CDR3 protein. The D gene is left open where the match is weak. For some rows the clone size is stated as once, few or many, or as a class when expanded; others skip it.

>TRBJ1-5|TRBV5-5|NA|NA
TGTGCCAGCAGCTTAGAAGGAGCCTATAGCAATCAGCCCCAGCATTTT
CASSLEGAYSNQPQHF
>TRBJ2-1|TRBV6-1|NA|TRBD2
TGTGCCAGCAGTGAGTTTTCGGCGGGGGTCTCCTACAATGAGCAGTTCTTC
CASSEFSAGVSYNEQFF
>TRBJ2-7|TRBV27|NA|NA
TGTGCCAGCAGTTTAAAATGGACAGTCACTTTCTCCTACGAGCAGTACTTC
CASSLKWTVTFSYEQYF
>TRBJ2-5|TRBV15|NA|NA
TGTGCCACCAGCAGACCAATGCAAGAGACCCAGTACTTC
CATSRPMQETQYF
>TRBJ2-5|TRBV7-8|NA|NA
TGTGCCAGCAGCCAAGACCTGTTTCAGGGGGGCGGGCAAGAGACCCAGTACTTC
CASSQDLFQGGGQETQYF
>TRBJ1-4|TRBV6-9|NA|TRBD1
TGTGCCAGCAGGCCGGGACAGCCAGGGCTTAATGAAAAACTGTTTTTT
CASRPGQPGLNEKLFF
>TRBJ2-5|TRBV18|NA|NA
TGTGCCAGCTCTCACCGGGACTCGCAAGAGACCCAGTACTTC
CASSHRDSQETQYF
>TRBJ2-7|TRBV27|NA|TRBD1
TGTGCCAGCAGTGACAGGGTCACCTACGAGCAGTACTTC
CASSDRVTYEQYF
>TRBJ2-7|TRBV5-6|once|NA
TGTGCCAGCAGCTTGAGTCTAGCTGACTACGAGCAGTACTTC
CASSLSLADYEQYF
>TRBJ2-3|TRBV4-1|NA|TRBD2
TGCGCCAGCAGCCCGGGACTAGCTTCAGATACGCAGTATTTT
CASSPGLASDTQYF
>TRBJ2-1|TRBV6-4|NA|TRBD2
TGTGCCAGCAGCTACGGGACTAGCGGGAGTGAGCAGTTCTTC
CASSYGTSGSEQFF
>TRBJ2-1|TRBV27|NA|TRBD1
TGTGCCAGCAGGACAGGGTCCTCTGCCTACAATGAGCAGTTCTTC
CASRTGSSAYNEQFF
>TRBJ2-7|TRBV5-6|NA|TRBD2
TGTGCCAGCAGCTTGGCCGGGGGGAGCTCCTACGAGCAGTACTTC
CASSLAGGSSYEQYF
>TRBJ1-1|TRBV6-6|NA|NA
TGTGCCAGCAGTTTGGGCACTGAAGCTTTCTTT
CASSLGTEAFF
>TRBJ2-7|TRBV2|NA|NA
TGTGCCAGCAGTGAAGCGCGACTCACCTACGAGCAGTACTTC
CASSEARLTYEQYF
>TRBJ2-7|TRBV5-6|NA|NA
TGTGCCAGCAGCTTGACCCCACAGGGGACTCCCCCCTACGAGCAGTACTTC
CASSLTPQGTPPYEQYF
>TRBJ2-1|TRBV28|NA|TRBD1
TGTGCCAGCAGTTTAGGTCCCGGGACAGGGGACAATGAGCAGTTCTTC
CASSLGPGTGDNEQFF
>TRBJ2-2|TRBV5-6|NA|TRBD2
TGTGCCAGCAGCATGGGACTAGCGGGAGAGACCGGGGAGCTGTTTTTT
CASSMGLAGETGELFF
>TRBJ2-7|TRBV28|NA|TRBD1
TGTGCCAGCAGCTCCGAGGAGACAGGGGCATCCTACGAGCAGTACTTC
CASSSEETGASYEQYF
>TRBJ1-1|TRBV19|few|NA
TGTGCCAGTAGTATCTACTGGGGAACTGAAGCTTTCTTT
CASSIYWGTEAFF
>TRBJ2-7|TRBV5-6|NA|NA
TGTGCCAGCAGCTTAAAGACAGGCAACCACGAGCAGTACTTC
CASSLKTGNHEQYF
>TRBJ1-1|TRBV11-2|NA|NA
TGTGCCAGCAGCTCGGACAACCAAAAGAGCACTGAAGCTTTCTTT
CASSSDNQKSTEAFF
>TRBJ2-1|TRBV28|NA|NA
TGTGCCAGCAGTTTTTTACGGGACGACTATCGTACCCCCTCCTACAATGAGCAGTTCTTC
CASSFLRDDYRTPSYNEQFF
>TRBJ2-7|TRBV19|NA|NA
TGTGCCAGTAGTACCGTGGACATACACGAGCAGTACTTC
CASSTVDIHEQYF
>TRBJ2-3|TRBV5-5|NA|TRBD2
TGTGCCAGCAGCTTGGCCCTAGCGGGAGAAGGCGCAGATACGCAGTATTTT
CASSLALAGEGADTQYF
>TRBJ1-1|TRBV28|NA|NA
TGTGCCAGCCGACTTTATGGGGGGGCTGCCACTGAAGCTTTCTTT
CASRLYGGAATEAFF
>TRBJ2-7|TRBV6-1|NA|TRBD2
TGTGCCAGCAGTGGAGGCGGCGGGAGAGACTACGAGCAGTACTTC
CASSGGGGRDYEQYF
>TRBJ2-3|TRBV7-9|NA|NA
TGTGCCAGCAGCCCCGTCTCCCTGGATACGCAGTATTTT
CASSPVSLDTQYF
>TRBJ2-5|TRBV7-9|NA|TRBD2
TGTGCCAGCAGCTTACGGCGGGAGAGGATCCAAGAGACCCAGTACTTC
CASSLRRERIQETQYF